This T cell receptor (beta chain) stems from a study of early T cells in non-severe SARS-CoV-2 infection. Study background: Chains were unpaired, as sequencing was done on bulk RNA from unsorted whole blood.

This clonotype was observed at least ten times. Attachment of unique molecular identifiers was made to individual cDNA molecules. TCRdb passed the 5' RACE reads through MiXCR, listing each CDR3 protein once. The sample has tens of thousands of distinct CDR3 sequences, 9% to 15% seen once. CDR1 is MGHDK, CDR2 SYGVNS, per germline. V lost 4 bases and J lost 11; bases outside the gene matches: 3. This CDR3 is 11 amino acids long. This sequence originates from an adult who was a healthcare worker with PCR-confirmed SARS-CoV-2 infection or an uninfected control (not recorded which). The V call is TRBV25-1, the J call TRBJ2-7; 9 bases match TRBD1. The specimen was whole blood. The CDR3 protein is CASSGWTGEYF. The CDR3 DNA reads TGTGCCAGCAGTGGCTGGACAGGGGAGTACTTC.